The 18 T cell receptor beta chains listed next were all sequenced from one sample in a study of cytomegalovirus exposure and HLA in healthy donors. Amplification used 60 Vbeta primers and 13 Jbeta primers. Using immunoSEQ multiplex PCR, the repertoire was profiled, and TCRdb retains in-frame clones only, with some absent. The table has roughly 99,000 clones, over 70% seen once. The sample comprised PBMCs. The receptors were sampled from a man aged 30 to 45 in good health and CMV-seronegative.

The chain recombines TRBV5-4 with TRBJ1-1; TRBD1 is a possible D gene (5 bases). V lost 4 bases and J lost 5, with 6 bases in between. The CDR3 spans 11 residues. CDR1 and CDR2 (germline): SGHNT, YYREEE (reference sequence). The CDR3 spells CASSRGTEAFF. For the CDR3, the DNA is TGTGCCAGCAGCCGGGGGACTGAAGCTTTCTTT.

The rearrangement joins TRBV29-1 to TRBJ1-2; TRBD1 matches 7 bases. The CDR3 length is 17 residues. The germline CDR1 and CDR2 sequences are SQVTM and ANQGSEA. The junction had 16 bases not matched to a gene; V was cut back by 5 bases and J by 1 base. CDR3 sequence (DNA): TGCAGCGTTCGGCTGGGACAGCTTACCCGGGGTAACTATGGCTACACCTTC. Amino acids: CSVRLGQLTRGNYGYTF. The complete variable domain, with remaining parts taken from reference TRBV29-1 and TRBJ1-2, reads SAVISQKPSRDICQRGTSLTIQCQVDSQVTMMFWYRQQPGQSLTLIATANQGSEATYESGFVIDKFPISRPNLTFSTLTVSNMSPEDSSIYLCSVRLGQLTRGNYGYTFGSGTRLTVV.

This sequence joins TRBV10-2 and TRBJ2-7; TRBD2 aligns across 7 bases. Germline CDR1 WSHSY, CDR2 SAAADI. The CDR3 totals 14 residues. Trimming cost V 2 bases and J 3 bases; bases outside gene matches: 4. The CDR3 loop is CASSEGAGSYEQYF. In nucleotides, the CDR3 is TGCGCCAGCAGTGAGGGAGCGGGGAGCTACGAGCAGTACTTC.

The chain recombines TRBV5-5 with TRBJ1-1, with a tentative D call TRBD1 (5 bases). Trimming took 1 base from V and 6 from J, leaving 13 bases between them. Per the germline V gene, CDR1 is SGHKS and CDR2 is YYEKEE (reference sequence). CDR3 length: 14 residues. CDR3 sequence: CASSLPAVTAEAFF. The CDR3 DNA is TGTGCCAGCAGCTTGCCTGCCGTGACAGCTGAAGCTTTCTTT.

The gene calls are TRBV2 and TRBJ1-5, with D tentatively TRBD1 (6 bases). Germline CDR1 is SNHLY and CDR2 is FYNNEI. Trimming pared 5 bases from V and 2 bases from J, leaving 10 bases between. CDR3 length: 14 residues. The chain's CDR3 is CASSPRTGNQPQHF. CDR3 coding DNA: TGTGCCAGCAGTCCACGGACAGGCAATCAGCCCCAGCATTTT.

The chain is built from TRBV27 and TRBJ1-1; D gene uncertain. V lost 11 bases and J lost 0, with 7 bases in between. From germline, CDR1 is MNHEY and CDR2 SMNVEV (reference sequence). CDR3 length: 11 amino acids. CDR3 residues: CAAGLNTEAFF. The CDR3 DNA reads TGTGCCGCGGGGTTGAACACTGAAGCTTTCTTT.

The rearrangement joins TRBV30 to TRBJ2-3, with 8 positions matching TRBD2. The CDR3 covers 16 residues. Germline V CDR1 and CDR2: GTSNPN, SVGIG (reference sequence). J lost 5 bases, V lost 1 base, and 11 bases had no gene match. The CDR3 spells CAWSGAGGGARDTQYF. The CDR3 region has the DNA TGTGCCTGGAGTGGGGCGGGAGGCGGGGCCAGAGATACGCAGTATTTT.

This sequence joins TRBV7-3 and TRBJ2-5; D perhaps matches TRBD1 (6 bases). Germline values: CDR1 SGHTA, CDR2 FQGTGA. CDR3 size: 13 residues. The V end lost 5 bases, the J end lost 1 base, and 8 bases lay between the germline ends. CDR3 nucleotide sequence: TGTGCCAGCAGCGCACAGGGCCAAGAGACCCAGTACTTC. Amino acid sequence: CASSAQGQETQYF.

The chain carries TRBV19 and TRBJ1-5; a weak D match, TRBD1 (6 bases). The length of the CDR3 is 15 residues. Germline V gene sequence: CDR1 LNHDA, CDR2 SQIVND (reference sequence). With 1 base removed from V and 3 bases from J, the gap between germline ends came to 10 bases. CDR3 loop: CASSIARGDNQPQHF. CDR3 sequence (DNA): TGTGCCAGTAGTATAGCCAGGGGAGACAATCAGCCCCAGCATTTT.

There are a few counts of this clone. CDR3 in DNA: TGTGCCAGCAGCCCGAGTCCTCCCGGTGGCTACACCTTC. It yields the protein CASSPSPPGGYTF. The chain couples TRBV5-4 to TRBJ1-2; D is unclear. Germline V lookup: CDR1 SGHNT, CDR2 YYREEE (reference sequence). V lost 4 bases and J 7 bases, leaving 14 bases between the germline ends. CDR3 size: 13 residues.

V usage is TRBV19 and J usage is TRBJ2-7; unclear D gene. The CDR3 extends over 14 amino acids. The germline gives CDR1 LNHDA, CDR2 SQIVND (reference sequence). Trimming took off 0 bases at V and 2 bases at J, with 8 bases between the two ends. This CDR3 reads CASSIDPRTYEQYF. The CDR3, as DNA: TGTGCCAGTAGTATAGATCCGCGGACCTACGAGCAGTACTTC. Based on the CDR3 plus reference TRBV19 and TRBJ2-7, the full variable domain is DGGITQSPKYLFRKEGQNVTLSCEQNLNHDAMYWYRQDPGQGLRLIYYSQIVNDFQKGDIAEGYSVSREKKESFPLTVTSAQKNPTAFYLCASSIDPRTYEQYFGPGTRLTVT.

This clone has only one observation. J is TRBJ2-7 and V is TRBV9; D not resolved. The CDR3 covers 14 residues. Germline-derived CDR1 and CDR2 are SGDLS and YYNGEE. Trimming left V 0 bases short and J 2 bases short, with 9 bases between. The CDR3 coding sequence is TGTGCCAGCAGCGTAGGTAGTATAGCCTACGAGCAGTACTTC. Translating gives CASSVGSIAYEQYF.

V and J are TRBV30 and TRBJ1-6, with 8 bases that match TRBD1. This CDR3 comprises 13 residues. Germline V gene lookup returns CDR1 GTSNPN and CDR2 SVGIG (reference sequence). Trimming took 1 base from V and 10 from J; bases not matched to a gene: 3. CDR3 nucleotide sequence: TGTGCCTGGAGTGAGCAGGGGGCATCACCCCTCCACTTT. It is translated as CAWSEQGASPLHF.

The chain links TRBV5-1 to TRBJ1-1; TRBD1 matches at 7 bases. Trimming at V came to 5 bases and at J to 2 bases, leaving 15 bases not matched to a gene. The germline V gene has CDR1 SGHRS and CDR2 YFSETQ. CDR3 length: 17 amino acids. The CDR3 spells CASSCYSARQGNTEAFF. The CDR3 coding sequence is TGCGCCAGCAGTTGTTATAGCGCCAGACAGGGAAACACTGAAGCTTTCTTT. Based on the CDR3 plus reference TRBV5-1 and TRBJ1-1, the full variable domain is KAGVTQTPRYLIKTRGQQVTLSCSPISGHRSVSWYQQTPGQGLQFLFEYFSETQRNKGNFPGRFSGRQFSNSRSEMNVSTLELGDSALYLCASSCYSARQGNTEAFFGQGTRLTVV.

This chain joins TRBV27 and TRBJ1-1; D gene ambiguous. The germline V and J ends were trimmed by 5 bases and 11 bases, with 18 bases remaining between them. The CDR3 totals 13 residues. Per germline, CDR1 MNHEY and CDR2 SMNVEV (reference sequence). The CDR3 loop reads CASSPQVGSPAFF. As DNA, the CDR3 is TGTGCCAGCAGTCCGCAGGTAGGCAGCCCGGCTTTCTTT.

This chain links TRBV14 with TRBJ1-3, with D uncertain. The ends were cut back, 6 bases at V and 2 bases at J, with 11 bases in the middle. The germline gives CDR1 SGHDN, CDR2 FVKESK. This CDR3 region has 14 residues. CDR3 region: CASRPHGAGNTIYF. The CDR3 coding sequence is TGTGCCAGCAGACCTCACGGGGCTGGAAACACCATATATTTT.

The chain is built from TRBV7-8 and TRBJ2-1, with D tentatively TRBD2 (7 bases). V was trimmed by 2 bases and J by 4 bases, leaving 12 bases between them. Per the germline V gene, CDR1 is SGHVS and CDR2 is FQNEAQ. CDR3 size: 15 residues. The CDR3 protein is CASSLFGGRYNEQFF. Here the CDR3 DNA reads TGTGCCAGCAGCTTATTCGGGGGGCGATACAATGAGCAGTTCTTC.

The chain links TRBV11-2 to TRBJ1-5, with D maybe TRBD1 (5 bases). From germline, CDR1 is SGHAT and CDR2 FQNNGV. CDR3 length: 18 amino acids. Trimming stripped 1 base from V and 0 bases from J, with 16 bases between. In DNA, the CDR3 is TGTGCCAGCAGCTTAGCAATTACAGGAGAATTTAGCAATCAGCCCCAGCATTTT. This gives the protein CASSLAITGEFSNQPQHF.